What follows are 7 T cell receptor beta chains derived from one specimen sequenced in a study of cytomegalovirus exposure and HLA in healthy donors. Profiling relied on immunoSEQ multiplex PCR, and the TCRdb table lists in-frame clones only, not all of them. The sample holds roughly 68,000 clones; roughly 95% are singletons and the top ten take about 4.5%. Sequenced input: PBMCs. These receptors were collected from a woman under 30 in good health and CMV-seropositive.

The chain combines TRBV19 with TRBJ2-7; D possibly corresponds to TRBD2 (6 bases). V shed 1 base and J shed 2 bases, with 9 bases lying between them. Germline lookup yields CDR1 LNHDA and CDR2 SQIVND (reference sequence). The CDR3 sequence is 14 residues long. CDR3 coding DNA: TGTGCCAGTAGTATAGCTGCGGGGACCTACGAGCAGTACTTC. Translating gives CASSIAAGTYEQYF.

The chain employs TRBV29-1 and TRBJ2-1; TRBD2 is a possible D gene (6 bases). The V gene's germline CDR1 is SQVTM and CDR2 ANQGSEA. CDR3 length: 11 amino acids. Trimming pared 7 bases from V and 7 bases from J, leaving 11 bases between. The CDR3 is CSAGSGNEQFF. CDR3 DNA sequence: TGCAGCGCGGGGAGCGGGAATGAGCAGTTCTTC.

The chain combines TRBV5-1 with TRBJ2-3; possible D gene TRBD2, 6 bases. Trimming stripped 4 bases from V and 4 bases from J, with 13 bases between. Germline assignment: CDR1 SGHRS and CDR2 YFSETQ. This CDR3 has 14 residues. In DNA form, the CDR3 reads TGCGCCAGCAGCCGGGCGGGGATCGCAGATACGCAGTATTTT. This encodes CASSRAGIADTQYF.

The genes are TRBV4-1 and TRBJ2-7; D uncertain. The CDR3 runs to 13 residues. CDR1 is MGHRA, CDR2 YSYEKL, per germline. V lost 0 bases and J lost 3, with 6 bases in between. CDR3 amino acids: CASSQDRNYEQYF. The CDR3 DNA follows: TGCGCCAGCAGCCAAGACAGGAACTACGAGCAGTACTTC.

The chain joins TRBV28 to TRBJ1-5; weak D call: TRBD1 (5 bases). In germline, CDR1 is MDHEN, CDR2 SYDVKM. Deletions cut 3 bases from V and 2 bases from J, with 14 bases between. The CDR3 covers 16 residues. The CDR3 DNA follows: TGTGCCAGCAGTTTGGGGGAGGGAGGAGGCAATCAGCCCCAGCATTTT. Amino acid sequence: CASSLGEGGGNQPQHF. Filled out from reference TRBV28 and TRBJ1-5, the complete variable domain reads DVKVTQSSRYLVKRTGEKVFLECVQDMDHENMFWYRQDPGLGLRLIYFSYDVKMKEKGDIPEGYSVSREKKERFSLILESASTNQTSMYLCASSLGEGGGNQPQHFGDGTRLSIL.

V is TRBV2 and J is TRBJ2-1; 9 nucleotides align to TRBD2. Germline V gene sequence: CDR1 SNHLY, CDR2 FYNNEI. The CDR3 spans 14 residues. The J segment lost 7 bases and the V segment lost 7 bases, leaving 8 bases of the junction unmatched. CDR3 sequence reads: CASKQREVMNEQFF. CDR3 nucleotides: TGTGCCAGCAAACAGCGGGAGGTGATGAATGAGCAGTTCTTC. Filled out from reference TRBV2 and TRBJ2-1, the complete variable domain reads EPEVTQTPSHQVTQMGQEVILRCVPISNHLYFYWYRQILGQKVEFLVSFYNNEISEKSEIFDDQFSVERPDGSNFTLKIRSTKLEDSAMYFCASKQREVMNEQFFGPGTRLTVL.

V usage is TRBV27 and J usage is TRBJ2-4; no clear D gene. Germline lookup yields CDR1 MNHEY and CDR2 SMNVEV (reference sequence). This CDR3 is built from 15 residues. The V and J ends lost 0 bases and 0 bases respectively, with 6 bases between them. CDR3 protein: CASSLSQVAKNIQYF. For the CDR3, the DNA is TGTGCCAGCAGTTTATCGCAGGTAGCCAAAAACATTCAGTACTTC.